The text below deals with one T cell receptor beta chain. The CDR3 runs 16 residues. The germline V gene encodes CDR1 MNHEY and CDR2 SVGAGI. J lost 0 bases, V lost 0 bases, and 3 bases had no gene match. This specimen belongs to a study of blood T cell repertoires in COVID-19. Using immunoSEQ multiplex PCR, the repertoire was profiled, and TCRdb retains in-frame clones only, with some absent. The sample contains about 180,000 clones, 85% to 90% of which appear only once. The sequence was obtained from a woman in her 30s with active or convalescent COVID-19. The chain employs TRBV6-5 and TRBJ1-2; TRBD1 matches 8 bases. The sample taken for sequencing was peripheral blood. The CDR3 is CASSYSGQGANYGYTF. As DNA, the CDR3 is TGTGCCAGCAGTTACTCCGGACAGGGAGCTAACTATGGCTACACCTTC.